This T cell receptor beta chain is drawn from a study of T cells expressing NK-cell markers. Looking at the study overall: Among the eight sequenced donors, seven tested HCMV-seropositive and one tested seronegative. Study-wide findings and caveats: Four donors showed these clonotypes also leading the CD3+CD56-NKG2C+ fraction. Expanded clones of NKG2C+ T cells had an unclear HCMV specificity. Dominant NKG2C+ clonotype frequencies of about 1.0-7.0% of CD8+ T cells were measured in roughly 6 donors.

Using the 5' RACE reads, TCRdb records one entry per CDR3 protein without DNA. Its listing shows about half a million distinct CDR3 sequences. Points on this clonotype: As yet, its antigen is unknown.

The CDR3 sequence is 14 residues long. The germline CDR1 and CDR2 sequences are MNHEY and SMNVEV (reference sequence). The clonotype was recovered from a woman in her 50s in good health. The chain carries TRBV27 and TRBJ1-1; TCRdb selects TRBD1, and the lack of DNA leaves this call unchecked. Sequencing input: blood T cells: a sorted CD56 or NKG2C T cell subset, CD4+ or CD8+ T cells, or bulk PBMC T cells (not recorded which). CDR3 amino acids: CASSAPGQGRAAFF.